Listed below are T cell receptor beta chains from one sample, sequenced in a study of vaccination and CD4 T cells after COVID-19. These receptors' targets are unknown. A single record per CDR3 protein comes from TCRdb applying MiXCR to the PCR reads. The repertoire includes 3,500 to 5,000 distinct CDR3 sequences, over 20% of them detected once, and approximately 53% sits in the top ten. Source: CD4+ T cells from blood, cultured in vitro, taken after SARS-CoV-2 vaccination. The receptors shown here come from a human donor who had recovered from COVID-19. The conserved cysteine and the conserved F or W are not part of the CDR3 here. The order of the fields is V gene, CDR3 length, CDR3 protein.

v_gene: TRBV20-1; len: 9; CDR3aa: SGFDPDTQY
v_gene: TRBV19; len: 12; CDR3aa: ASSTTAANTEAF
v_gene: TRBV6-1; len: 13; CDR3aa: ASSEQGQGPYEQY
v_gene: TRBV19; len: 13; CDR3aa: ASSIDLGGATEAF
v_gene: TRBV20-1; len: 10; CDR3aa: SASPTGYGYT
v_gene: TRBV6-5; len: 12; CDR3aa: ASSNYKGNTEAF
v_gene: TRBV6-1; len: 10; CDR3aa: ASSPAGIGYT
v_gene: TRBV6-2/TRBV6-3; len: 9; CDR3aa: ASSLAETQY
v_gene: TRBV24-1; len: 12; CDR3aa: ATSDFRTNYGYT
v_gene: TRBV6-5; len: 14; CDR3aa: ASSYGQGGGTDTQY
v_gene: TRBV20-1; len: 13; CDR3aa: SARDKGGWTDTQY
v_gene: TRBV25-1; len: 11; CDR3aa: ASSGNAAVKAF
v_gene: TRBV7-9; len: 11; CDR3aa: ASSFGGQETQY
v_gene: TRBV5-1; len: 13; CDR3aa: ASSPDRGKTDTQY
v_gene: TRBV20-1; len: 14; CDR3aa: SARYQTGARGYIQY
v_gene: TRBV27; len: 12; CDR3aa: ASSLGSSKTEAF
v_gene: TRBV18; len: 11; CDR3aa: ASSPGLADTQY
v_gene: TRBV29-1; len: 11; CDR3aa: SGSVDPTDTQY
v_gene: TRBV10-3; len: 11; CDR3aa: AITSQANYEQY
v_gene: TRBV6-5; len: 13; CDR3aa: ASSYPGQGVIEAF
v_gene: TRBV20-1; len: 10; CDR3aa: SASRTGEEQY
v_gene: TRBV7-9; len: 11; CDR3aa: ASSRTGVYEQY
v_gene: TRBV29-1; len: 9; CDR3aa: SVATSYEQY
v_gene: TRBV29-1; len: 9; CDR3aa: SVWGQSEQY
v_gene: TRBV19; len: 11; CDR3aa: ASSMSGYTEAF
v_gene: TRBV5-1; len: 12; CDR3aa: ASSLDGRGTEAF
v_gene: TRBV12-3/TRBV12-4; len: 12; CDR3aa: ASSLRTDNQPQH
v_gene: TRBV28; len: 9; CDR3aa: ASSFWEGYT
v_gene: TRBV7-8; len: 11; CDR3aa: ASSFGTGEKAF
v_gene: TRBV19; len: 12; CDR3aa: ASRAVTRADGYT
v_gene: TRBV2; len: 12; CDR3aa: ASGRDRGSYEQY
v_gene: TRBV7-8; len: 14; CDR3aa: ASSSTGLAGYNEQF
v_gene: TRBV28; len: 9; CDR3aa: ACEGGYEQY
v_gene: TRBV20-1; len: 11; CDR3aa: SARFTRSYEQY
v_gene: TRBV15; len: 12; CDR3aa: ATSSGARTDTQY
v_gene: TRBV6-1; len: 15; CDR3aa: ASSRLAGGHFQETQY
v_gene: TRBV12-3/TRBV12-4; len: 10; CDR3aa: ACGVLGYGYT
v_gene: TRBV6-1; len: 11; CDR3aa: ATGDRGPFGQY
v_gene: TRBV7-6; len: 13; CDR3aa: ASSLSRGASDTQY
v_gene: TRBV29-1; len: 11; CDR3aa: SAHRGALETQY
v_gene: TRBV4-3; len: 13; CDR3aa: ASSLLRGGINEQF
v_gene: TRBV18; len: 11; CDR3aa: ASSPYVNTEAF
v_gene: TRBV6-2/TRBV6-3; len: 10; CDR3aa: ASTTGGETQY
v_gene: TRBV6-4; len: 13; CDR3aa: ASSDSGRGGDEQF
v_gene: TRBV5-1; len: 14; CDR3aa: ASSLAGAGSPYEQY